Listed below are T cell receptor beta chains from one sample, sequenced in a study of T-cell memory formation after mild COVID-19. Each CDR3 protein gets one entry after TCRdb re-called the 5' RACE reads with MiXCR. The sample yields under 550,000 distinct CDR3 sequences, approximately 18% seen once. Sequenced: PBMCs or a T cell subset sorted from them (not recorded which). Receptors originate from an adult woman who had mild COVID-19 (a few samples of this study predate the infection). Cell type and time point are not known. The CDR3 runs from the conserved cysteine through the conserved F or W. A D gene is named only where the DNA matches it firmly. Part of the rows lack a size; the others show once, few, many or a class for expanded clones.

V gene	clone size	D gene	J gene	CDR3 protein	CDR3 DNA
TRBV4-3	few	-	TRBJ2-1	CASSQEGGGLYNEQFF	TGCGCCAGCAGCCAAGAGGGGGGAGGTCTCTACAATGAGCAGTTCTTC
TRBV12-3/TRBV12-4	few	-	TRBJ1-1	CASSLGRAQAFF	TGTGCCAGCAGTTTAGGGAGGGCCCAAGCTTTCTTT
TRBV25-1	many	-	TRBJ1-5	CASSDGNQPQHF	TGTGCCAGCAGTGACGGGAATCAGCCCCAGCATTTT
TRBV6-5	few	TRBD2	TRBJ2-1	CASSYPGAGEFYEQFF	TGTGCCAGCAGTTACCCTGGGGCGGGAGAGTTCTATGAGCAGTTCTTC
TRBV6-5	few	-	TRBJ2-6	CASSYAADPGANVLTF	TGTGCCAGCAGTTACGCGGCAGATCCTGGGGCCAACGTCCTGACTTTC
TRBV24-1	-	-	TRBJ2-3	CATSDLQGLSTDTQYF	TGTGCCACCAGTGATTTGCAGGGGCTAAGCACAGATACGCAGTATTTT
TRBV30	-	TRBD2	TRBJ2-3	CAWSGRASGRAVTDTQYF	TGTGCCTGGAGTGGGAGGGCTAGCGGGAGGGCCGTGACAGATACGCAGTATTTT
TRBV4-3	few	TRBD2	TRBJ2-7	CASSRGLAMSSYEQYF	TGCGCCAGCAGCCGCGGACTAGCGATGAGCTCCTACGAGCAGTACTTC
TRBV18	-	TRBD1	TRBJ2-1	CASSPTGGQGYEQFF	TGTGCCAGCTCACCAACAGGGGGCCAGGGCTATGAGCAGTTCTTC
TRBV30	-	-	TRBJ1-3	CAWSAGGLHSGNTIYF	TGTGCCTGGAGTGCCGGGGGGCTACACTCTGGAAACACCATATATTTT
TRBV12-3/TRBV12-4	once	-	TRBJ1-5	CASSTGPNQPQHF	TGTGCCAGCAGCACAGGGCCTAATCAGCCCCAGCATTTT
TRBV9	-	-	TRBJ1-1	CASSAAGDGYTEAFF	TGTGCCAGCAGCGCGGCGGGAGATGGGTACACTGAAGCTTTCTTT
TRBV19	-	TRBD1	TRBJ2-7	CASSPDRVVYEQYF	TGTGCCAGTAGCCCGGACAGGGTGGTTTACGAGCAGTACTTC
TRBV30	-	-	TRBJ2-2	CAWSHREGELFF	TGTGCCTGGAGTCACCGGGAAGGGGAGCTGTTTTTT
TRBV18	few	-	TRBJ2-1	CASSPVGSSYNEQFF	TGTGCCAGCTCCCCCGTTGGAAGCTCCTACAATGAGCAGTTCTTC
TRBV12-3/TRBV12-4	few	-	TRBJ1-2	CASSLRGHFGYTF	TGTGCCAGCAGTTTAAGAGGGCATTTTGGCTACACCTTC
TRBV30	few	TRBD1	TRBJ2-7	CAWSVLLTGDEQYF	TGTGCCTGGAGTGTGTTGCTCACAGGGGACGAGCAGTACTTC
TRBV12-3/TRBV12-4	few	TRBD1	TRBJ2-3	CASSTQTGGTQYF	TGTGCCAGCAGCACGCAGACAGGGGGGACGCAGTATTTT
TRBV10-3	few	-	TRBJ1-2	CAISEDSGGDGYTF	TGTGCCATCAGTGAGGACTCTGGAGGTGATGGCTACACCTTC
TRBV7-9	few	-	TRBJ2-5	CASSPRGAGETQYF	TGTGCCAGCAGCCCAAGGGGGGCCGGAGAGACCCAGTACTTC
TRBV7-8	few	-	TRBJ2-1	CASSGGGPRDEQFF	TGTGCCAGCAGCGGGGGGGGGCCTCGGGATGAGCAGTTCTTC
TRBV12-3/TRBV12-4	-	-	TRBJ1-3	CASSLALGVTGSENTIYF	TGTGCCAGCAGCTTAGCCCTAGGTGTTACAGGGTCCGAAAACACCATATATTTT
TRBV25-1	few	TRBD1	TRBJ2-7	CASSVPPRQGAEEQYF	TGTGCCAGCAGTGTCCCGCCGAGACAGGGGGCGGAGGAGCAGTACTTC
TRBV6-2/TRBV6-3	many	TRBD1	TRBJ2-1	CASSLRPTRGNEQFF	TGTGCCAGCAGTTTACGACCAACCAGGGGGAATGAGCAGTTCTTC
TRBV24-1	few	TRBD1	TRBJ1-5	CATANGQGFSNQPQHF	TGTGCCACCGCAAACGGACAGGGATTTTCCAATCAGCCCCAGCATTTT
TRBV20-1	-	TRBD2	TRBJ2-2	CSARRLAGTGELFF	TGCAGTGCTAGGCGGCTAGCGGGCACCGGGGAGCTGTTTTTT
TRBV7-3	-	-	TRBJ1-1	CASSLSQVFGAFF	TGTGCCAGCAGCTTAAGCCAGGTGTTTGGAGCTTTCTTT